This T cell receptor beta chain came from a study of T-cell reconstitution after alpha-beta-depleted transplantation in children. Comments on this clonotype: Antigen: not known.

The study, taken as a whole, reports: From newly produced T cells came most of the T-cell counts and diversity one year after transplant.

Germline loops: CDR1 SNHLY, CDR2 FYNNEI. With 6 bases removed from V and 1 base from J, the gap between germline ends came to 24 bases. The CDR3 sequence is 18 residues long. Preparation of the TCRbeta library was carried out with unique molecular identifiers. MiXCR was run by TCRdb on the PCR reads, yielding one entry per CDR3 protein. The sample has 440,000 or so distinct CDR3 sequences, over 40% seen once. The sequenced sample was PBMCs, obtained before TCRalphabeta/CD19-depleted stem cell transplant. The chain is built from TRBV2 and TRBJ1-1, with D perhaps matching TRBD1 (6 bases). This TCR was sampled from a girl aged 2 to 10 with aplastic anemia, due to receive a stem cell transplant. The CDR3 spells CASSSSRRGILGNTEAFF. The CDR3 bases are TGTGCCAGCAGCTCCAGCAGGAGGGGGATTCTCGGGAACACTGAAGCTTTCTTT.